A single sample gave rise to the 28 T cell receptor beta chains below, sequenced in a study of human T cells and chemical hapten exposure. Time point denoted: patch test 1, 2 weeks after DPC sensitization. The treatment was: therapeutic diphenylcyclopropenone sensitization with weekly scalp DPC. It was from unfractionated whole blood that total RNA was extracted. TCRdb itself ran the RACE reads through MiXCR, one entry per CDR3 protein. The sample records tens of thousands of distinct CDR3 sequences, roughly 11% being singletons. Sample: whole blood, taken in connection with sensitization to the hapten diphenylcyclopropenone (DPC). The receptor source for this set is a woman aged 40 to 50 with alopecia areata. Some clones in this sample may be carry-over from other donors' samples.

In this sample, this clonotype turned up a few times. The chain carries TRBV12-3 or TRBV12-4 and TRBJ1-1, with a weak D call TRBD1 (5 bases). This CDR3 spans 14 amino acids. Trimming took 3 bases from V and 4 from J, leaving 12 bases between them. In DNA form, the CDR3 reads TGTGCCAGCAGTTTTGGGGGGGTCGGCACTGAAGCTTTCTTT. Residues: CASSFGGVGTEAFF.

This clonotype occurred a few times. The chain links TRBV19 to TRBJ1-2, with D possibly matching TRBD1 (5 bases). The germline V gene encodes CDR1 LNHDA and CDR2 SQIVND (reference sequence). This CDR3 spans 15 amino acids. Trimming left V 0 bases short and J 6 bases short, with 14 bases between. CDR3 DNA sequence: TGTGCCAGTAGTATAGACAGGGCCCACGTTAATGGCTACACCTTC. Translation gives CASSIDRAHVNGYTF.

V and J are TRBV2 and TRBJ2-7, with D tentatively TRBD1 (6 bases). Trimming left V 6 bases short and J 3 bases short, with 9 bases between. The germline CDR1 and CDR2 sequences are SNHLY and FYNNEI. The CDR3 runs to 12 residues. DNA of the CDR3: TGTGCCAGCAGGGGGGACAACTACGAGCAGTACTTC. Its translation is CASRGDNYEQYF.

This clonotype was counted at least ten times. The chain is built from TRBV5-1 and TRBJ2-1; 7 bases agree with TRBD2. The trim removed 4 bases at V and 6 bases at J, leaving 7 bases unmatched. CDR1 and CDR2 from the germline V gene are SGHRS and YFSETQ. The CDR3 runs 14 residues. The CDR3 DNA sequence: TGCGCCAGCAGCCCCTCCTCGGGGGGCAATGAGCAGTTCTTC. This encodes CASSPSSGGNEQFF.

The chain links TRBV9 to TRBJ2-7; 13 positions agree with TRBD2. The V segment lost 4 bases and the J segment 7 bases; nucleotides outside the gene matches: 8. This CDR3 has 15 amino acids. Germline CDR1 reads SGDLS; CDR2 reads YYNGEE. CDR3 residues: CASSIGLAGVGEQYF. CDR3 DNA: TGTGCCAGCAGCATCGGACTAGCGGGAGTAGGTGAGCAGTACTTC. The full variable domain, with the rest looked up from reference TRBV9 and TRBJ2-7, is DSGVTQTPKHLITATGQRVTLRCSPRSGDLSVYWYQQSLDQGLQFLIQYYNGEERAKGNILERFSAQQFPDLHSELNLSSLELGDSALYFCASSIGLAGVGEQYFGPGTRLTVT.

The CDR3 sequence: CASSLTQAGEETQYF. The CDR3 bases are TGTGCCAGCAGCTTAACCCAAGCGGGAGAAGAGACCCAGTACTTC. The rearrangement uses TRBV12-3 or TRBV12-4 and TRBJ2-5; TRBD2 agrees at 8 bases. V dropped 6 bases and J dropped 3; count of bases not matched to a gene: 9. The length of the CDR3 is 15 residues.

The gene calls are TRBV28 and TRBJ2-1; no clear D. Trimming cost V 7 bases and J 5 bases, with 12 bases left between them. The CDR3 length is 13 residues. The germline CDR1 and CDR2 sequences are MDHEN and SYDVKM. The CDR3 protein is CASKPYENNEQFF. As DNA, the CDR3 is TGTGCCAGCAAGCCGTACGAGAACAATGAGCAGTTCTTC.

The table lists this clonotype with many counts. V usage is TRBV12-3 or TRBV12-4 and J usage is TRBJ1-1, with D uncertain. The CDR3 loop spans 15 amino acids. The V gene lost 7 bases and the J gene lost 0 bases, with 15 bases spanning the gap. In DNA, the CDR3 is TGTGCCAGCACCCATCAGACGGTCATGAACACTGAAGCTTTCTTT. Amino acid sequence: CASTHQTVMNTEAFF.

The CDR3 spells CASSLGTTIAKNIQYF. Written as DNA, the CDR3 is TGTGCCAGCAGTCTCGGGACTACTATAGCCAAAAACATTCAGTACTTC. The rearrangement links TRBV6-6 to TRBJ2-4; 7 bases fit TRBD2. This CDR3 comprises 16 residues. V lost 5 bases and J lost 0; bases outside the gene matches: 7. CDR1 is MNHNY and CDR2 is SVGAGI in the germline V gene (reference sequence).

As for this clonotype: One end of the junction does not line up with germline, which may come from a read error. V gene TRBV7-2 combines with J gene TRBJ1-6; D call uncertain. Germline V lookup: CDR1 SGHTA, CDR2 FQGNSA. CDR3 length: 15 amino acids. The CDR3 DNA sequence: TGTGCCAGCAGCTTCTCGGGTCTGGTGAATTCACCCCCCCACTTT. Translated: CASSFSGLVNSPPHF.

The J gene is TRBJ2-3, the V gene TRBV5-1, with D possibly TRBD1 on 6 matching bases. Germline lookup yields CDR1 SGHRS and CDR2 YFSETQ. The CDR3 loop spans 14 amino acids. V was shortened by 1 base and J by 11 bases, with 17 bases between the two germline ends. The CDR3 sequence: CASSLNSGSGEQYF. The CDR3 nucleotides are TGCGCCAGCAGCTTGAACAGCGGTTCAGGGGAGCAGTATTTT.

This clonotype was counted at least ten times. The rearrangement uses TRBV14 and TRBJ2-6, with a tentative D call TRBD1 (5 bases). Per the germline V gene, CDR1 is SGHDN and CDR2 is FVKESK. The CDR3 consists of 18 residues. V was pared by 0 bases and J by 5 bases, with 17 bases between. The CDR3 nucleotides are TGTGCCAGCAGCCAAGATAGGGCAGGGCTCTTTCGGGCCAACGTCCTGACTTTC. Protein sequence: CASSQDRAGLFRANVLTF.

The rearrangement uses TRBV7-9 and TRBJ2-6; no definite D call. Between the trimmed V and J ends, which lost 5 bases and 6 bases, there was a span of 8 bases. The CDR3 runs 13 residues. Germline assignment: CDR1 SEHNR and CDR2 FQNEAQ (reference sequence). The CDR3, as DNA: TGTGCCAGCAGCCAGGCCTTGGCCAACGTCCTGACTTTC. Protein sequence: CASSQALANVLTF. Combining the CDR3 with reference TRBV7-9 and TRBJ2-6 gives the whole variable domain DTGVSQNPRHKITKRGQNVTFRCDPISEHNRLYWYRQTLGQGPEFLTYFQNEAQLEKSRLLSDRFSAERPKGSFSTLEIQRTEQGDSAMYLCASSQALANVLTFGAGSRLTVL.

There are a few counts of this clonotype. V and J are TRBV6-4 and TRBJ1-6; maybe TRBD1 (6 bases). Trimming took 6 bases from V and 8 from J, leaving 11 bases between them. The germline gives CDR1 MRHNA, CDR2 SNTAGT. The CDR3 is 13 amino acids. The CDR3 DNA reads TGTGCCAGCAGCGCCTCAGGGGATTCACCCCTCCACTTT. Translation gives CASSASGDSPLHF.

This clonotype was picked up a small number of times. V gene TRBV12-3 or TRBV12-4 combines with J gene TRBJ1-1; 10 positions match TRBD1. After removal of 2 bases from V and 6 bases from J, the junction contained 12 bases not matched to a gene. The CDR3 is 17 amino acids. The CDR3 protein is CASSLSATGGAYAEAFF. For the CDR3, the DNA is TGTGCCAGCAGTTTAAGTGCGACAGGGGGCGCATACGCTGAAGCTTTCTTT.

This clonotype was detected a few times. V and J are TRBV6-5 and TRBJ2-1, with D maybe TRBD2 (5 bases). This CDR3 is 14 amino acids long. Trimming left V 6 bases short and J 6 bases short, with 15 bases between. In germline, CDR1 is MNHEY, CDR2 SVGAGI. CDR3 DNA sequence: TGTGCCAGCAGAAGAGGGTCCCCTGTCAATGAGCAGTTCTTC. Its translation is CASRRGSPVNEQFF.

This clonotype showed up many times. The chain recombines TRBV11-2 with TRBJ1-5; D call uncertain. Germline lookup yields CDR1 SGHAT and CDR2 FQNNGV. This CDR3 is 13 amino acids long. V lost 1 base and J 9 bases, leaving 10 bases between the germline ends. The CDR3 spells CASSLGSAGPQHF. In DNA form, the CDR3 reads TGTGCCAGCAGCTTAGGGTCTGCCGGGCCCCAGCATTTT.

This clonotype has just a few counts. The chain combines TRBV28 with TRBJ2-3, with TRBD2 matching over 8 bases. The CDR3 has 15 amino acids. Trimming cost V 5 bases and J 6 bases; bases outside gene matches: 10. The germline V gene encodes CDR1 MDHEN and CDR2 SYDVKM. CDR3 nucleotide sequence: TGTGCCAGCAGTCCCCTTTCGGGGGGGCGGGATACGCAGTATTTT. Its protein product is CASSPLSGGRDTQYF.

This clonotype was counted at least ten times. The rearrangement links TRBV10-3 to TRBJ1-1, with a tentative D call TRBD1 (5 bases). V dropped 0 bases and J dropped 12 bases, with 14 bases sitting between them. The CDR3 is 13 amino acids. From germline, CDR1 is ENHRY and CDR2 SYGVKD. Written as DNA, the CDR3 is TGTGCCATCAGTGAGTCTTGGGAGGTGGGGCCTTTCTTT. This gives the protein CAISESWEVGPFF.

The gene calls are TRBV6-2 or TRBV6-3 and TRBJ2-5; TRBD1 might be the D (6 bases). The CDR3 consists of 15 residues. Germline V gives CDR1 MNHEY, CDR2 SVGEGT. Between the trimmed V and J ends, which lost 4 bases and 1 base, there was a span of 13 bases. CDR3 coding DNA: TGTGCCAGCAGTTTCCATACGACAGGCCAAGAGACCCAGTACTTC. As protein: CASSFHTTGQETQYF.

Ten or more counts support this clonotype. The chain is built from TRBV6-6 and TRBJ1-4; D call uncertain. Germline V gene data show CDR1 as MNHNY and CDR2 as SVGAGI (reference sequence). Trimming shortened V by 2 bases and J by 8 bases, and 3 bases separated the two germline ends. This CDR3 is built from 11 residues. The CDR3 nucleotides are TGTGCCAGCAGTTACCGGGAAAAACTGTTTTTT. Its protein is CASSYREKLFF.

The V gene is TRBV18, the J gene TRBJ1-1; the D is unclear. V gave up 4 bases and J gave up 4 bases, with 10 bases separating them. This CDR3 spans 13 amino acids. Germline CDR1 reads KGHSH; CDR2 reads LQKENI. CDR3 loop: CASSLAAFTEAFF. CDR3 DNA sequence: TGTGCCAGCTCACTGGCAGCTTTCACTGAAGCTTTCTTT.

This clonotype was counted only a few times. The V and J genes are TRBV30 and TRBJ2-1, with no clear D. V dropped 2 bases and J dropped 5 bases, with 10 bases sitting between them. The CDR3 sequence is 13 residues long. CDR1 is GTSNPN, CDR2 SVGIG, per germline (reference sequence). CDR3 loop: CAWSQNRHNEQFF. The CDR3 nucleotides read TGTGCCTGGAGTCAGAACAGACACAATGAGCAGTTCTTC.

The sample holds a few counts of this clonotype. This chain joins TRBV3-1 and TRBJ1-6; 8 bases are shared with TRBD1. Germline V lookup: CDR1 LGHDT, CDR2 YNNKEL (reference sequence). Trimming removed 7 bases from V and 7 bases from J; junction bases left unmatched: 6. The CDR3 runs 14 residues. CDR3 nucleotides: TGTGCCAGCACGGGGACAGGAAACAATTCACCCCTCCACTTT. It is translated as CASTGTGNNSPLHF.

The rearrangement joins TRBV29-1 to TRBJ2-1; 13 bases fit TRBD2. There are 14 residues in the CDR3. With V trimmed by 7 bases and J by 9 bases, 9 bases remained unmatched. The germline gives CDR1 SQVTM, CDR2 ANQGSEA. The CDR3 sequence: CSAGGLAGAGEQFF. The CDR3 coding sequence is TGCAGCGCCGGCGGACTAGCGGGAGCTGGTGAGCAGTTCTTC.

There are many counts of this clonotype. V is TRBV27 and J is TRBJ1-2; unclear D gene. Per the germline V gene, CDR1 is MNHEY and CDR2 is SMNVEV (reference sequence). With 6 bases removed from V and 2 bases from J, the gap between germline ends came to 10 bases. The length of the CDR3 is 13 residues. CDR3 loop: CASRLGRNYGYTF. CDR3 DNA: TGTGCCAGCAGGTTGGGCAGAAACTATGGCTACACCTTC.

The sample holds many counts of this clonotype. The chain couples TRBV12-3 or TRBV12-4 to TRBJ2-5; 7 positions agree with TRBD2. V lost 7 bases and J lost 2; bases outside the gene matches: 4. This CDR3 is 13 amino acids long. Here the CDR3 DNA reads TGTGCCAGCACCTCGGGACTACAAGAGACCCAGTACTTC. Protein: CASTSGLQETQYF.

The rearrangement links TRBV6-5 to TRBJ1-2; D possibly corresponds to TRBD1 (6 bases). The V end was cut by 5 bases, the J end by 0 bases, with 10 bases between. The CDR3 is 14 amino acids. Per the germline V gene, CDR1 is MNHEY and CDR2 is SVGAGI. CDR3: CASSRQASNYGYTF. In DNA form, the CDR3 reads TGTGCCAGCAGTCGACAGGCCTCTAACTATGGCTACACCTTC.